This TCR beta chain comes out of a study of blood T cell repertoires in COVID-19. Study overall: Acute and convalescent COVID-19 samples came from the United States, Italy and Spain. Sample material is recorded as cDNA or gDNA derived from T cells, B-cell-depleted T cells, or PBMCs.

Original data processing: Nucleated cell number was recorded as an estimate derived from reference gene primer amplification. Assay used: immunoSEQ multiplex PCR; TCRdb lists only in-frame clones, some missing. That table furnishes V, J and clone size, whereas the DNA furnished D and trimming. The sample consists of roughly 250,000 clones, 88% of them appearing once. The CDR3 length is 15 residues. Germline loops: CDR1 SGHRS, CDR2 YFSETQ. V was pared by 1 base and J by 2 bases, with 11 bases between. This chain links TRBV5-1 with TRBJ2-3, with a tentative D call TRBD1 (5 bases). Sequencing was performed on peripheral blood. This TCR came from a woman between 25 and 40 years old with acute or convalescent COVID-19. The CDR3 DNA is TGCGCCAGCAGCTTGCCCCAGGGAAACACAGATACGCAGTATTTT. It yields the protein CASSLPQGNTDTQYF. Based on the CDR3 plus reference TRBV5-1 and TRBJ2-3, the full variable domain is KAGVTQTPRYLIKTRGQQVTLSCSPISGHRSVSWYQQTPGQGLQFLFEYFSETQRNKGNFPGRFSGRQFSNSRSEMNVSTLELGDSALYLCASSLPQGNTDTQYFGPGTRLTVL.